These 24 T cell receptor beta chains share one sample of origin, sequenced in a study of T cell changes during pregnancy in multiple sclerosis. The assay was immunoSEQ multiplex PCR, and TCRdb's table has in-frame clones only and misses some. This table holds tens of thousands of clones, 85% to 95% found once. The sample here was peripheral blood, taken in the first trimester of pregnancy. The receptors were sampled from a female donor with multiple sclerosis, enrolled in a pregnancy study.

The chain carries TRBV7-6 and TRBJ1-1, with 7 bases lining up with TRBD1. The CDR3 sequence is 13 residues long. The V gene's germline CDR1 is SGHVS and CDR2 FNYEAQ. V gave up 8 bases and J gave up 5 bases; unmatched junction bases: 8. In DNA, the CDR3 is TGTGCCAGCGCCTTACAGGGGCTGACTGAAGCTTTCTTT. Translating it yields CASALQGLTEAFF.

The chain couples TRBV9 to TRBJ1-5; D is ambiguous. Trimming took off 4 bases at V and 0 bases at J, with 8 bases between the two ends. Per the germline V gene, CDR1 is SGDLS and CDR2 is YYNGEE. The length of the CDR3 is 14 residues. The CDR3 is CASSPRDSNQPQHF. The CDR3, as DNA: TGTGCCAGCAGCCCAAGAGATAGCAATCAGCCCCAGCATTTT.

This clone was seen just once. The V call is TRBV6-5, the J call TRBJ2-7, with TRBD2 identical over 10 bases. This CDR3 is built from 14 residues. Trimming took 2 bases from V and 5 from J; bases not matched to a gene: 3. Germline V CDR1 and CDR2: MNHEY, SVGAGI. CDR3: CASSYGTSANEQYF. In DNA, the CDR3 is TGTGCCAGCAGTTACGGGACTAGCGCCAACGAGCAGTACTTC.

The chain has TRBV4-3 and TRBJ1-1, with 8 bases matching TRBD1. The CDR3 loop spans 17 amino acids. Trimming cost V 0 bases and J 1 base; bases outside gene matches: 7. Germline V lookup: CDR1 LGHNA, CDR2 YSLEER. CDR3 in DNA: TGCGCCAGCAGCCAAGATCTTCGGACAGGGAGGAACACTGAAGCTTTCTTT. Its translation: CASSQDLRTGRNTEAFF.

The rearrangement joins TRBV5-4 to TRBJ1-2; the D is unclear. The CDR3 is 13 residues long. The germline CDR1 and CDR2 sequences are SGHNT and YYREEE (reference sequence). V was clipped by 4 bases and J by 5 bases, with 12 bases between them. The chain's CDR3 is CASSPEMAYGYTF. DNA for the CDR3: TGTGCCAGCAGCCCGGAGATGGCTTATGGCTACACCTTC.

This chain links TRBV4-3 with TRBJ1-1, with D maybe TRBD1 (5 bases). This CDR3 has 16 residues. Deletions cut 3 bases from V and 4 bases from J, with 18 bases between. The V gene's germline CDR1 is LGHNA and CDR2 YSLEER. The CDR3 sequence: CASSQEGVRRGTEAFF. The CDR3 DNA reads TGCGCCAGCAGCCAGGAAGGCGTGAGGAGGGGCACTGAAGCTTTCTTT.

The CDR3 region is CASSVWRRDTQYF. The DNA for the CDR3 is TGTGCCAGCAGTGTTTGGAGGCGAGATACGCAGTATTTT. The gene calls are TRBV6-1 and TRBJ2-3, with D maybe TRBD2 (5 bases). CDR3 length: 13 amino acids. The germline V and J ends were trimmed by 4 bases and 5 bases, with 10 bases remaining between them. Germline-derived CDR1 and CDR2 are MNHNS and SASEGT.

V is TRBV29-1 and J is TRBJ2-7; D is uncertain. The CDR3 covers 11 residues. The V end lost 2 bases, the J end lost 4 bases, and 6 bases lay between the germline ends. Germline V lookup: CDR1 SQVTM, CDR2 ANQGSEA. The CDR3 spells CSVEIEYEQYF. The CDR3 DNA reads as TGCAGCGTTGAAATAGAATACGAGCAGTACTTC.

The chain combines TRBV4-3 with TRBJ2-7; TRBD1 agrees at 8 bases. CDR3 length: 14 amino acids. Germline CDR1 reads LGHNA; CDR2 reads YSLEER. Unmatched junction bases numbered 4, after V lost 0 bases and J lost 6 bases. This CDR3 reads CASSQETGAGEQYF. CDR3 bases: TGCGCCAGCAGCCAAGAGACAGGGGCAGGCGAGCAGTACTTC.

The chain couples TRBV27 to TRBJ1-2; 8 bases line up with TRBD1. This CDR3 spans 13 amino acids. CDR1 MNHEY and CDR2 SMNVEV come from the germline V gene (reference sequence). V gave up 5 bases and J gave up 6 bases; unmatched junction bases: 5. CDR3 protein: CASSLDRVNGYTF. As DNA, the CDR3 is TGTGCCAGCAGTCTGGACAGGGTAAATGGCTACACCTTC.

The CDR3 DNA reads TGTGCCAGCAGTCCCCCTACTAGCACAGATACGCAGTATTTT. Translated, it gives CASSPPTSTDTQYF. The V and J genes are TRBV7-2 and TRBJ2-3; no definite D call. This CDR3 is built from 14 residues. CDR1 is SGHTA and CDR2 is FQGNSA in the germline V gene. V was clipped by 6 bases and J by 0 bases, with 10 bases between them. The variable domain in full, with the rest retrieved from reference TRBV7-2 and TRBJ2-3, is GAGVSQSPSNKVTEKGKDVELRCDPISGHTALYWYRQSLGQGLEFLIYFQGNSAPDKSGLPSDRFSAERTGGSVSTLTIQRTQQEDSAVYLCASSPPTSTDTQYFGPGTRLTVL.

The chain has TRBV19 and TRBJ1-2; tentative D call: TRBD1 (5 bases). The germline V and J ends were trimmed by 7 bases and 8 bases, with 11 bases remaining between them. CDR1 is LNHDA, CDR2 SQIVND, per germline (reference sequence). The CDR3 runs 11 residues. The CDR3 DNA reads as TGTGCCAGTAACTCAGGGAAGGGCTACACCTTC. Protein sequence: CASNSGKGYTF.

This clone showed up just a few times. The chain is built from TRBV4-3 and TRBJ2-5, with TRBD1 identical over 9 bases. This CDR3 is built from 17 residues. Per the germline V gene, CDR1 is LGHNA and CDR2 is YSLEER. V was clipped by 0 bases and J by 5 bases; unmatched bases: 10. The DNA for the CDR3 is TGCGCCAGCAGCCAAGAGGGGACAGGGAGGCTCAGGGAGACCCAGTACTTC. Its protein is CASSQEGTGRLRETQYF.

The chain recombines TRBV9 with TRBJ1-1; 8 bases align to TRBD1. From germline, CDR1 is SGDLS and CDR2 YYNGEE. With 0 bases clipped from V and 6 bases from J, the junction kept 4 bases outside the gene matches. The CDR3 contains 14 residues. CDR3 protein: CASSVARTGPEAFF. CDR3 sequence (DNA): TGTGCCAGCAGCGTAGCTCGGACAGGGCCTGAAGCTTTCTTT.

The CDR3 protein is CSVEDPSTSGHTDTQYF. The CDR3 bases are TGCAGCGTTGAAGACCCTTCTACCAGCGGGCACACAGATACGCAGTATTTT. The J gene is TRBJ2-3, the V gene TRBV29-1, with D possibly being TRBD2 (6 bases). The CDR3 has 17 residues. V was pared by 0 bases and J by 2 bases, with 18 bases between. Germline-derived CDR1 and CDR2 are SQVTM and ANQGSEA.

DNA of the CDR3: TGTGCCAGCAGCTTTAGCGGGGGGATCACAGATACGCAGTATTTT. Encoded protein: CASSFSGGITDTQYF. V gene TRBV7-9 combines with J gene TRBJ2-3; TRBD2 matches at 10 bases. The CDR3 is 15 residues long. Germline assignment: CDR1 SEHNR and CDR2 FQNEAQ (reference sequence). V was pared by 3 bases and J by 2 bases, with 2 bases of the junction left unmatched.

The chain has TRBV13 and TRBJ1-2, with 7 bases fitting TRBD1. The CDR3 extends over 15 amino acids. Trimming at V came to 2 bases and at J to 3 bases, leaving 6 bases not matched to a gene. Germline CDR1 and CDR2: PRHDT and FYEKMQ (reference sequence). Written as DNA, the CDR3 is TGTGCCAGCAGCTTAAGGGGGCGTAGGGACTATGGCTACACCTTC. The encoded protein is CASSLRGRRDYGYTF.

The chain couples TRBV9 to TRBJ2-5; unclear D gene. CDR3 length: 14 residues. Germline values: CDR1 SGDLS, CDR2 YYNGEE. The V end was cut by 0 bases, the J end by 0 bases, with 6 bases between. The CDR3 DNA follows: TGTGCCAGCAGCGTAGGTAGTAACCAAGAGACCCAGTACTTC. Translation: CASSVGSNQETQYF.

CDR3 nucleotide sequence: TGTGCCAGCAGCTTAGGATATCGGGGGGGAGAGACCCAGTACTTC. It codes for CASSLGYRGGETQYF. The chain links TRBV7-2 to TRBJ2-5; 8 bases fit TRBD2. CDR3 length: 15 amino acids. Trimming removed 1 base from V and 4 bases from J; junction bases left unmatched: 5. Germline V CDR1 and CDR2: SGHTA, FQGNSA.

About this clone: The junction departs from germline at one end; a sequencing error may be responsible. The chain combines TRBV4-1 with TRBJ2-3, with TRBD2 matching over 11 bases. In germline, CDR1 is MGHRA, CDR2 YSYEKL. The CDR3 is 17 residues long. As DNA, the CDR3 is TGCGCCAGCAGCAAAGAGAATAGCGGGGGGGCGGTAGATACGCAGTATTTT. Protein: CASSKENSGGAVDTQYF.

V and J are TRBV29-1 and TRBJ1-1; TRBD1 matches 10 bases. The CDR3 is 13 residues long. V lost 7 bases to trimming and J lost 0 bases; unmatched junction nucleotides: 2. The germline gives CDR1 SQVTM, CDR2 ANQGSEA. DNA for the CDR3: TGCAGCGCCGGACAGGGGGTGAACACTGAAGCTTTCTTT. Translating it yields CSAGQGVNTEAFF.

CDR3 DNA sequence: TGTGCCAGCAGTCCACAGCGGGGGGTCCGGACCCAGTACTTC. Translated, it gives CASSPQRGVRTQYF. The V gene is TRBV27, the J gene TRBJ2-5; 9 nucleotides match TRBD2. The CDR3 has 14 amino acids. Germline-derived CDR1 and CDR2 are MNHEY and SMNVEV (reference sequence). Trimming at V came to 5 bases and at J to 7 bases, leaving 8 bases not matched to a gene.

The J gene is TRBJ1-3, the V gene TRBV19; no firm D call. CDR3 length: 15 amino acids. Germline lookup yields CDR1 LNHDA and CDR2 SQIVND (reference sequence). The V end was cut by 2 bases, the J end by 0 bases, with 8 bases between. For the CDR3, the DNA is TGTGCCAGTAGTATACAGGTCAGCTCTGGAAACACCATATATTTT. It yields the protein CASSIQVSSGNTIYF.

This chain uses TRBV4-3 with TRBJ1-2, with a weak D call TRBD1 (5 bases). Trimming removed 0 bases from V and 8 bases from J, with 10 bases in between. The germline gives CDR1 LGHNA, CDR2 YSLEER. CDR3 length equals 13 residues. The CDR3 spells CASSQDGAGGYTF. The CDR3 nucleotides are TGCGCCAGCAGCCAAGATGGGGCGGGAGGCTACACCTTC.